This T cell receptor beta chain derives from a study of cytomegalovirus exposure and HLA in healthy donors. Study-wide results and caveats: Among immune exposure information, only CMV serostatus was available.

As for this clone: Its antigen is not identified. Sequence at one end of the junction differs from germline and may be a read error.

Germline values: CDR1 SNHLY, CDR2 FYNNEI. The CDR3 extends over 14 amino acids. This PCR relied on a set of 60 Vbeta primers and 13 Jbeta primers. Profiling relied on immunoSEQ multiplex PCR, and the TCRdb table lists in-frame clones only, not all of them. The repertoire holds around 200,000 clones, with around 85% as singletons. This clonotype originated in a man in his fifties in good health and CMV-seronegative. V is TRBV2 and J is TRBJ2-2; no reliable D call. The sample was PBMCs. The DNA for the CDR3 is TGTGCCAACAGTGTGTACGGGTACACCGGGGAGCTGTTTTTT. Translating gives CANSVYGYTGELFF.